This T cell receptor beta chain was profiled in a study of T cell changes during pregnancy in multiple sclerosis. Per the germline V gene, CDR1 is SGHVS and CDR2 is FQNEAQ. V lost 4 bases to trimming and J lost 2 bases; unmatched junction nucleotides: 6. The length of the CDR3 is 15 residues. Clones were read by immunoSEQ multiplex PCR, and TCRdb kept only the in-frame ones, dropping some. This table has 75,000 to 95,000 clones, approximately 92% appearing once. The chain is built from TRBV7-8 and TRBJ2-3, with 7 bases aligning to TRBD2. The sample here was peripheral blood, taken after pregnancy. The source of this sequence is a female donor with multiple sclerosis, enrolled in a pregnancy study. The CDR3 sequence is CASSSPSGLTDTQYF. As DNA, the CDR3 is TGTGCCAGCAGCTCACCTAGCGGCCTCACAGATACGCAGTATTTT.